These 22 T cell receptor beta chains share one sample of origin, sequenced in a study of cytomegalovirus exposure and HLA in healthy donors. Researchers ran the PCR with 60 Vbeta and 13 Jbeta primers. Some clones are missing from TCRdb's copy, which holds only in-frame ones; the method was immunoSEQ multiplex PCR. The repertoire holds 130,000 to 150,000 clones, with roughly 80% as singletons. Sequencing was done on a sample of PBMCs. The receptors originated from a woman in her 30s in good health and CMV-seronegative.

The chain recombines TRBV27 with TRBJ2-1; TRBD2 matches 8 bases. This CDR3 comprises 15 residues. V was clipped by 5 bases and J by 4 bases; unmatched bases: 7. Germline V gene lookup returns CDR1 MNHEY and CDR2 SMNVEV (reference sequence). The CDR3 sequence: CASSRAGVPYNEQFF. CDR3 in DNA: TGTGCCAGCAGTCGAGCGGGGGTGCCTTACAATGAGCAGTTCTTC.

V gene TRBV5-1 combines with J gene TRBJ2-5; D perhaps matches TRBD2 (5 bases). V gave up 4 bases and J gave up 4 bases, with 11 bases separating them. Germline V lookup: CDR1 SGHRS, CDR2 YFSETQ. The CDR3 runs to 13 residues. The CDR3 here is CASSGGSPETQYF. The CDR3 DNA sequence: TGCGCCAGCAGCGGAGGATCCCCAGAGACCCAGTACTTC.

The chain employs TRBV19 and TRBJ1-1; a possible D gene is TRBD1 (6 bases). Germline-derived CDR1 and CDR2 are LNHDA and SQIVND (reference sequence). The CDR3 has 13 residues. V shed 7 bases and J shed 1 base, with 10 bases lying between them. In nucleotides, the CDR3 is TGTGCCAGTACCCAGGACAGGAACACTGAAGCTTTCTTT. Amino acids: CASTQDRNTEAFF.

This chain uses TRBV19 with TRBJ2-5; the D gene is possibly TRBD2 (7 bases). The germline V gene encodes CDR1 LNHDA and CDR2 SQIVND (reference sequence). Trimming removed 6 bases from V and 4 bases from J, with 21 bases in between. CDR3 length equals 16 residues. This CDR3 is CASSPRGGGESETQYF. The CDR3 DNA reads TGTGCCAGTAGCCCTAGGGGGGGCGGAGAGTCAGAGACCCAGTACTTC.

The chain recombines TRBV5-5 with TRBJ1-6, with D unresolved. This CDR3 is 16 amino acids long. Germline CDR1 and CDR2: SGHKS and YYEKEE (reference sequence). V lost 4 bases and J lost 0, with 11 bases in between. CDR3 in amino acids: CASSLAPSSYNSPLHF. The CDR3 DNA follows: TGTGCCAGCAGCCTCGCACCGAGCTCCTATAATTCACCCCTCCACTTT. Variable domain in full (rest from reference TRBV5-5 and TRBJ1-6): DAGVTQSPTHLIKTRGQQVTLRCSPISGHKSVSWYQQVLGQGPQFIFQYYEKEERGRGNFPDRFSARQFPNYSSELNVNALLLGDSALYLCASSLAPSSYNSPLHFGNGTRLTVT.

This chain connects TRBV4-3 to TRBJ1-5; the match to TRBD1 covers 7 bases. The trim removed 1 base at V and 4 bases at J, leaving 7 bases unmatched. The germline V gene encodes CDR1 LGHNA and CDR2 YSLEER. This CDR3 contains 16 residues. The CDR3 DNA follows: TGCGCCAGCAGCCAAGCCTGGACAGGTCATAATCAGCCCCAGCATTTT. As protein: CASSQAWTGHNQPQHF.

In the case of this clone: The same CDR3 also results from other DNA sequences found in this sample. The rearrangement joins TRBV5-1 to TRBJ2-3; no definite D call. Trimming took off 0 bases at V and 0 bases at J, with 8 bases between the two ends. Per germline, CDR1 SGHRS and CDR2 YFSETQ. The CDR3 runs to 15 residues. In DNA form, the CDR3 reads TGCGCCAGCAGCTTGGGCGGCTCTAGCACAGATACGCAGTATTTT. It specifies CASSLGGSSTDTQYF.

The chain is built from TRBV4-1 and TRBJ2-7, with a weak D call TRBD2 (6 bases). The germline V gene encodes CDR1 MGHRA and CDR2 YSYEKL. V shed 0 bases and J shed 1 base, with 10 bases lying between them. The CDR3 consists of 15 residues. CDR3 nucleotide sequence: TGCGCCAGCAGCCAAGATGGGACTGCGTCCTACGAGCAGTACTTC. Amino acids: CASSQDGTASYEQYF.

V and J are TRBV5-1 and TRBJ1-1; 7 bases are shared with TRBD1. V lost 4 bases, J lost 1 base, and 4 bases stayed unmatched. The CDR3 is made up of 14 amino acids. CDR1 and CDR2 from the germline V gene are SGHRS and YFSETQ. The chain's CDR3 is CASSQGQANTEAFF. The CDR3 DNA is TGCGCCAGCAGCCAAGGACAGGCGAACACTGAAGCTTTCTTT.

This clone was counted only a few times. The CDR3 here is CASSRDRQTGELFF. The DNA of the CDR3 is TGTGCCAGCAGCCGCGACAGGCAAACCGGGGAGCTGTTTTTT. The rearrangement uses TRBV7-3 and TRBJ2-2, with D possibly TRBD1 on 6 matching bases. Germline lookup yields CDR1 SGHTA and CDR2 FQGTGA. With 5 bases removed from V and 5 bases from J, the gap between germline ends came to 12 bases. There are 14 residues in the CDR3.

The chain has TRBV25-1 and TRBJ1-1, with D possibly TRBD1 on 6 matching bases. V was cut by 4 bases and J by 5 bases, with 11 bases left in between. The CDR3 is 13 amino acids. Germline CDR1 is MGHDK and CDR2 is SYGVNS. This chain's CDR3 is CASSVGARTEAFF. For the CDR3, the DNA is TGTGCCAGCAGTGTGGGGGCGAGGACTGAAGCTTTCTTT.

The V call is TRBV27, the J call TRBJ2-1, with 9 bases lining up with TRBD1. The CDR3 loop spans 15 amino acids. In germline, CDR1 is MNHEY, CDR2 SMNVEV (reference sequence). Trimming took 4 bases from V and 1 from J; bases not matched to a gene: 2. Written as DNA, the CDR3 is TGTGCCAGCAGTTCCGGGACAGGGTCCTACAATGAGCAGTTCTTC. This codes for CASSSGTGSYNEQFF.

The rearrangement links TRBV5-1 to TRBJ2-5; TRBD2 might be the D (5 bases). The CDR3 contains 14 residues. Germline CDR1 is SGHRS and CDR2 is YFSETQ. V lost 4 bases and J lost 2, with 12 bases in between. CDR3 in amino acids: CASSRGSSQETQYF. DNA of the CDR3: TGCGCCAGCAGCCGGGGTTCATCTCAAGAGACCCAGTACTTC.

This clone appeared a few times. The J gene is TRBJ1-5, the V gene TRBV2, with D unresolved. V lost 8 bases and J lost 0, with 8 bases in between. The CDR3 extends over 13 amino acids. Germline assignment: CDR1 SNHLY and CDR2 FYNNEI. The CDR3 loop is CASGEFSNQPQHF. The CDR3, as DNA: TGTGCCAGCGGAGAGTTTAGCAATCAGCCCCAGCATTTT.

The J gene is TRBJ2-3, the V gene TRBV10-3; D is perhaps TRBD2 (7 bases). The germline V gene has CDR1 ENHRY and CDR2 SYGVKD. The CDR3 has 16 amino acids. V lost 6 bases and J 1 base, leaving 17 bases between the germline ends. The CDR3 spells CAIRTGRGPGTDTQYF. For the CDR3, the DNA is TGTGCCATCAGAACGGGGCGGGGGCCGGGCACAGATACGCAGTATTTT.

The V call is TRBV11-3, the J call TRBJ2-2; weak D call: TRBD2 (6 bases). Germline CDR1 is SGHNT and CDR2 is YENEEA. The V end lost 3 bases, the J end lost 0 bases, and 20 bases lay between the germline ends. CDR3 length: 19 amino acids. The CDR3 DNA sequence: TGTGCCAGCAGCTTCGGTAATGGGCGGGATACATCGAACACCGGGGAGCTGTTTTTT. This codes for CASSFGNGRDTSNTGELFF.

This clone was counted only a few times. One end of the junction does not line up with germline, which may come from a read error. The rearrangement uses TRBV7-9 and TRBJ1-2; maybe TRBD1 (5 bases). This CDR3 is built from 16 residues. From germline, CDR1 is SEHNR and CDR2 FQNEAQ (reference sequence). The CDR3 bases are TGTTCCAGCAGCCCCCGACAGTTTACTCGGAACTATGGCTACACCTTC. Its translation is CSSSPRQFTRNYGYTF.

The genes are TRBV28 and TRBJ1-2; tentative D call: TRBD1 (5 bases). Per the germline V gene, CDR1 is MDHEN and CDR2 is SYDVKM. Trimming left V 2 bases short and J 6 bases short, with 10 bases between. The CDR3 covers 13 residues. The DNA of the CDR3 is TGTGCCAGCAGTTTACGGGGGAATCATGGCTACACCTTC. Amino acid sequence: CASSLRGNHGYTF.

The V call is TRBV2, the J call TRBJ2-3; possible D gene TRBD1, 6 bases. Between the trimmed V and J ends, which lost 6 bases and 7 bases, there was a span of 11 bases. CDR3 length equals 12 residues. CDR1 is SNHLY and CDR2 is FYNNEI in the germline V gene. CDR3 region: CASSVQGHTQYF. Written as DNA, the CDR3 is TGTGCCAGCAGCGTACAGGGTCATACGCAGTATTTT.

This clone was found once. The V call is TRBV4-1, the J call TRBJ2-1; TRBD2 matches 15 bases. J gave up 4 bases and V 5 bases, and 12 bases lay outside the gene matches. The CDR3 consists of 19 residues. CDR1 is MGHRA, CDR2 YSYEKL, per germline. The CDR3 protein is CASSGDGLAGGAGYNEQFF. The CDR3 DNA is TGCGCCAGCAGCGGGGACGGACTAGCGGGAGGGGCGGGTTACAATGAGCAGTTCTTC.

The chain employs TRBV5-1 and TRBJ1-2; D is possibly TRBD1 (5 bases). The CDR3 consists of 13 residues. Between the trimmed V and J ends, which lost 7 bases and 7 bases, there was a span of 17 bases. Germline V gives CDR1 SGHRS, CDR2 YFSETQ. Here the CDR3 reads CASGEPRAGGYTF. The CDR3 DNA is TGCGCCAGCGGAGAGCCCAGGGCCGGTGGCTACACCTTC.

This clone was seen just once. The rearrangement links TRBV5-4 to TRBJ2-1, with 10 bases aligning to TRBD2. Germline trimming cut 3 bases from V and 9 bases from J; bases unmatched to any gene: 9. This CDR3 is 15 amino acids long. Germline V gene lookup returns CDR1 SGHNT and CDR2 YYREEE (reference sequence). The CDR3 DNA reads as TGTGCCAGCAGCTCGCTAGCGGGGGCTCGTGGTGAGCAGTTCTTC. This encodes CASSSLAGARGEQFF.